This T cell receptor (beta chain) was sequenced in a study of blood T cell repertoires in COVID-19. In the study overall: The United States, Italy and Spain provided the acute and convalescent COVID-19 samples. T cells, B-cell-depleted T cells, or PBMCs provided the cDNA or gDNA that served as material.

Source study methods: Reference gene primers were amplified, and this amplification served to estimate nucleated cell counts. Assay: immunoSEQ multiplex PCR; the TCRdb copy retains only in-frame clones and omits some. D and trimming come from the DNA, and the V and J calls and clone size come from that table. The table records about 89,000 clones, around 93% of them present only once. The clonotype comes from a human donor with active COVID-19. The donor label of this sample is uncertain. Sequencing was done on a sample of peripheral blood.

The CDR3 spells CASSFQLAGGTKTQYF. As DNA, the CDR3 is TGTGCCAGCAGCTTCCAACTAGCGGGGGGCACAAAGACCCAGTACTTC. The genes are TRBV5-4 and TRBJ2-5; 12 nucleotides match TRBD2. With 2 bases clipped from V and 6 bases from J, the junction kept 8 bases outside the gene matches. This CDR3 has 16 amino acids. Germline CDR1 reads SGHNT; CDR2 reads YYREEE (reference sequence).